This TCR beta chain was sequenced in a study of blood T cell repertoires in COVID-19. Germline V gives CDR1 GTSNPN, CDR2 SVGIG (reference sequence). V lost 5 bases, J lost 9 bases, and 22 bases lay in between. The CDR3 contains 14 residues. Per the original data handling: Estimated nucleated cell counts came from reference gene primer amplification. The method was immunoSEQ multiplex PCR; TCRdb's version includes in-frame clones alone and lacks a portion of them. Clone size and the V and J calls come from that table; the DNA yielded D and trimming. Of under 130,000 clones in the sample, about 76% are singletons; the top ten hold approximately 20%.

This TCR was recovered from a woman in her sixties or seventies with acute or convalescent COVID-19. The sequenced material came from peripheral blood. The chain joins TRBV30 to TRBJ1-2, with D hard to call. CDR3 nucleotide sequence: TGTGCCTGGGAGGCCTCGACGGGATCAGGTAGCTACACCTTC. Translated, it gives CAWEASTGSGSYTF.